These T cell receptor beta chains were read from a single sample in a study of blood T cell repertoires in COVID-19. Generated by immunoSEQ multiplex PCR, the TCRdb table keeps only in-frame clones and is missing some. The table lists over 110,000 clones, roughly 84% of them singletons. The sample consisted of peripheral blood. These TCRs come from a man in his sixties with active or convalescent COVID-19. Each CDR3 is given with its conserved first and last residue. D genes are given only for firm matches. A clone size is listed for some rows: how often the clone was seen (once, few, many), or a class if it is expanded.

D gene	J gene	V gene	clone size	CDR3 protein	CDR3 DNA
NA	TRBJ2-3	TRBV5-3	NA	CARSLAIENTDTQYF	TGTGCCAGAAGCTTGGCCATAGAGAACACAGATACGCAGTATTTT
NA	TRBJ2-3	TRBV7-9	NA	CASTLGGSTDTQYF	TGTGCCAGCACCCTGGGGGGAAGCACAGATACGCAGTATTTT
TRBD2	TRBJ2-1	TRBV6-5	NA	CASSYGRGGNNEQFF	TGTGCCAGCAGTTACGGGCGGGGGGGCAACAATGAGCAGTTCTTC
TRBD2	TRBJ2-1	TRBV4-2	NA	CASRSSGGSDEQFF	TGTGCCAGCCGATCTAGCGGGGGGTCGGATGAGCAGTTCTTC
TRBD1	TRBJ1-2	TRBV14	NA	CASSRWGQGAGRYTF	TGTGCCAGCAGCCGGTGGGGACAGGGCGCTGGTCGCTACACCTTC
TRBD2	TRBJ2-2	TRBV6-6	NA	CASSKLAGGITGELFF	TGTGCCAGCAGCAAACTAGCGGGGGGGATCACCGGGGAGCTGTTTTTT
NA	TRBJ2-1	TRBV5-4	NA	CASSSQVSSYNEQFF	TGTGCCAGCAGCTCTCAGGTGAGCTCCTACAATGAGCAGTTCTTC
TRBD2	TRBJ2-1	TRBV7-8	NA	CASSPRGSSGRNSYNEQFF	TGTGCCAGCAGCCCCCGGGGGTCTAGCGGGAGGAACTCCTACAATGAGCAGTTCTTC
NA	TRBJ1-6	TRBV7-2	NA	CASSLAGRGNNSPLHF	TGTGCCAGCAGCTTAGCTGGACGGGGAAATAATTCACCCCTCCACTTT
TRBD2	TRBJ2-3	TRBV3-1/TRBV3-2	NA	CASSPLAAYTDTQYF	TGTGCCAGCAGCCCACTAGCGGCATACACAGATACGCAGTATTTT
NA	TRBJ2-1	TRBV27	NA	CASSIDRSSYNEQFF	TGTGCCAGCAGTATAGACCGGAGCTCCTACAATGAGCAGTTCTTC
NA	TRBJ2-4	TRBV11-2	NA	CASSLDGGLGSAKNIQYF	TGTGCCAGCAGCTTAGATGGAGGGTTGGGGTCGGCCAAAAACATTCAGTACTTC
TRBD1	TRBJ1-6	TRBV9	NA	CASSAPGQGVRNSPLHF	TGTGCCAGCAGCGCCCCGGGACAGGGGGTTCGGAATTCACCCCTCCACTTT
NA	TRBJ1-1	TRBV12-3/TRBV12-4	NA	CASSLTSQGEAFF	TGTGCCAGCAGTCTAACCAGCCAGGGGGAAGCTTTCTTT
TRBD1	TRBJ2-1	TRBV6-2/TRBV6-3	NA	CASSYSDRADEQFF	TGTGCCAGCAGTTACTCGGACAGGGCGGATGAGCAGTTCTTC
NA	TRBJ1-4	TRBV18	NA	CASSPRTGDNEKLFF	TGTGCCAGCTCACCGCGGACGGGAGATAATGAAAAACTGTTTTTT
TRBD2	TRBJ2-7	TRBV7-2	NA	CASSVGGAESYEQYF	TGTGCCAGCAGCGTCGGGGGGGCGGAATCCTACGAGCAGTACTTC
TRBD1	TRBJ1-5	TRBV19	NA	CASQKLGQGDSNQPQHF	TGTGCCAGCCAAAAATTGGGACAGGGAGATAGCAATCAGCCCCAGCATTTT
NA	TRBJ1-1	TRBV4-1	NA	CASSKTWGGRNTEAFF	TGCGCCAGCAGCAAAACTTGGGGGGGTAGGAACACTGAAGCTTTCTTT
TRBD2	TRBJ2-1	TRBV5-1	NA	CASSLEQFAGGGNEQFF	TGCGCCAGCAGCTTGGAGCAATTCGCGGGAGGGGGGAATGAGCAGTTCTTC
TRBD1	TRBJ1-4	TRBV6-2/TRBV6-3	NA	CASSYGGQGSTNEKLFF	TGTGCCAGCAGTTACGGGGGACAGGGATCAACTAATGAAAAACTGTTTTTT
NA	TRBJ1-6	TRBV19	NA	CASRTQGAKNSPLHF	TGTGCCAGTAGGACACAGGGAGCGAAAAACTCACCCCTCCACTTT
NA	TRBJ1-1	TRBV6-2/TRBV6-3	NA	CASSFQVNTEAFF	TGTGCCAGCAGTTTCCAGGTGAACACTGAAGCTTTCTTT
TRBD1	TRBJ2-2	TRBV18	NA	CASSVGTGNTGELFF	TGTGCCAGCTCGGTTGGGACAGGGAACACCGGGGAGCTGTTTTTT
NA	TRBJ1-4	TRBV4-3	NA	CASSQSGVRNEKLFF	TGCGCCAGCAGCCAGTCCGGGGTGAGGAATGAAAAACTGTTTTTT
NA	TRBJ2-5	TRBV6-5	few	CASRGDRGQETQYF	TGTGCCAGCAGGGGCGACCGGGGGCAAGAGACCCAGTACTTC
TRBD1	TRBJ1-3	TRBV15	NA	CATSPRQGTAGNTIYF	TGTGCCACCAGCCCTAGACAGGGCACCGCTGGAAACACCATATATTTT
TRBD1	TRBJ1-1	TRBV4-1	NA	CASSQGQGPTEAFF	TGCGCCAGCAGCCAAGGACAGGGCCCCACTGAAGCTTTCTTT
NA	TRBJ1-2	TRBV7-6	NA	CASSFRPGDNYGYTF	TGTGCCAGCAGCTTTCGGCCAGGGGACAACTATGGCTACACCTTC
NA	TRBJ1-3	TRBV9	NA	CASSVGPSGNTIYF	TGTGCCAGCAGCGTAGGGCCCTCTGGAAACACCATATATTTT
NA	TRBJ2-7	TRBV30	NA	CAWSVGPGYEQYF	TGTGCCTGGAGTGTGGGCCCAGGCTACGAGCAGTACTTC
TRBD1	TRBJ1-2	TRBV5-4	NA	CASSLGQGEGYTF	TGTGCCAGCAGCTTGGGCCAGGGGGAAGGCTACACCTTC
TRBD2	TRBJ2-2	TRBV11-2	NA	CASSSPSGANTGELFF	TGTGCCAGCAGTTCCCCTAGCGGAGCAAACACCGGGGAGCTGTTTTTT
NA	TRBJ1-2	TRBV11-2	NA	CASSLRTSNNYGGYTF	TGTGCCAGCAGCTTAAGAACCAGCAATAACTATGGGGGCTACACCTTC
TRBD2	TRBJ2-1	TRBV9	NA	CASSVAPTSGGWEQFF	TGTGCCAGCAGCGTAGCTCCGACTAGCGGGGGTTGGGAGCAGTTCTTC
TRBD2	TRBJ2-2	TRBV5-1	NA	CASGAGGQDTGELFF	TGCGCCAGCGGAGCGGGAGGGCAGGACACCGGGGAGCTGTTTTTT
TRBD1	TRBJ2-5	TRBV30	NA	CAWSAKDRGQETQYF	TGTGCCTGGAGTGCCAAGGACAGGGGACAAGAGACCCAGTACTTC
NA	TRBJ2-2	TRBV25-1	NA	CATPRLLTGELFF	TGTGCCACCCCCCGGTTACTCACCGGGGAGCTGTTTTTT
TRBD2	TRBJ2-5	TRBV5-8	NA	CASSSGIAGQETQYF	TGTGCCAGCAGCAGTGGGATAGCGGGGCAAGAGACCCAGTACTTC
NA	TRBJ2-7	TRBV6-5	NA	CASSSDPRSSYEQYF	TGTGCCAGCAGTTCCGACCCTAGGAGCTCCTACGAGCAGTACTTC
NA	TRBJ2-5	TRBV19	NA	CASSIDFGRQETQYF	TGTGCCAGTAGTATAGATTTTGGGCGTCAAGAGACCCAGTACTTC
TRBD1	TRBJ1-6	TRBV6-5	few	CASSRTGGGGSPLHF	TGTGCCAGCAGTCGGACAGGGGGTGGTGGTTCACCCCTCCACTTT
NA	TRBJ2-1	TRBV6-4	NA	CASSAGWTPGSEQFF	TGTGCCAGCAGTGCCGGGTGGACCCCCGGGAGTGAGCAGTTCTTC
NA	TRBJ2-3	TRBV18	NA	CASSPVVTDTQYF	TGTGCCAGCTCACCGGTAGTGACAGATACGCAGTATTTT
NA	TRBJ2-7	TRBV12-2	NA	CASRHWKAGSSYEQYF	TGTGCAAGTCGCCATTGGAAGGCGGGGTCCTCCTACGAGCAGTACTTC
TRBD2	TRBJ2-5	TRBV19	NA	CASTSLAGGQETQYF	TGTGCCAGTACCTCACTAGCGGGGGGACAAGAGACCCAGTACTTC
NA	TRBJ2-1	TRBV19	NA	CASSIDKDRRSYNEQFF	TGTGCCAGTAGTATAGATAAAGATCGCAGGTCCTACAATGAGCAGTTCTTC
TRBD1	TRBJ2-7	TRBV5-1	NA	CASSLGQGFSYEQYF	TGCGCCAGCAGCCTTGGACAGGGTTTTTCCTACGAGCAGTACTTC
TRBD1	TRBJ2-1	TRBV30	few	CAWSEGTGGYNEQFF	TGTGCCTGGAGTGAAGGGACAGGGGGGTACAATGAGCAGTTCTTC
TRBD1	TRBJ2-5	TRBV19	NA	CASSIIIRQGRETQYF	TGTGCCAGTAGTATAATAATACGACAGGGCAGAGAGACCCAGTACTTC